These 9 T cell receptor beta chains came from one sample sequenced in a study of breast tumors, draining lymph nodes, adjacent tissues. Axillary draining lymph nodes of breast cancer patients supplied the node samples. TCRdb used MiXCR to reprocess the multiplex PCR reads, holding one entry per CDR3 protein. Among about 270,000 distinct CDR3 sequences listed, around 30% were seen once. The source material was axillary lymph node tissue. These receptors all come from a female donor with breast cancer. Some clones in this sample may be carry-over from other donors' samples.

This clonotype was seen many times. The chain combines TRBV4-3 with TRBJ1-2; TRBD1 matches at 8 bases. Germline V gene data show CDR1 as LGHNA and CDR2 as YSLEER. This CDR3 is built from 16 residues. Trimming at V came to 4 bases and at J to 1 base, leaving 8 bases not matched to a gene. The CDR3 reads CASSRTAGGLNYGYTF. CDR3 nucleotide sequence: TGCGCCAGCAGCCGAACGGCAGGGGGCCTTAACTATGGCTACACCTTC.

This clonotype was seen a handful of times. This chain uses TRBV2 with TRBJ1-1; D call uncertain. CDR1 is SNHLY and CDR2 is FYNNEI in the germline V gene. The length of the CDR3 is 14 residues. Trimming pared 5 bases from V and 1 base from J, leaving 11 bases between. The CDR3: CASSLPAGNTEAFF. DNA for the CDR3: TGTGCCAGCAGTTTGCCGGCAGGGAACACTGAAGCTTTCTTT.

The genes are TRBV20-1 and TRBJ2-5; no clear D. V lost 3 bases, J lost 5 bases, and 10 bases lay in between. The CDR3 is 12 amino acids. Germline values: CDR1 DFQATT, CDR2 SNEGSKA (reference sequence). CDR3 nucleotides: TGCAGTGCTAGCGATGGGAAGGAGACCCAGTACTTC. Translated, it gives CSASDGKETQYF.

The table lists this clonotype with a few counts. This may arise from a read error, as a much more abundant clone is one base away. The chain employs TRBV12-3 or TRBV12-4 and TRBJ2-5; D ambiguous. CDR3 length: 15 residues. As DNA, the CDR3 is TGTGCCAGCAGTTTTAAGCGTTACCCCCAAGAGGCCCAGTACTTC. This sequence encodes CASSFKRYPQEAQYF.

The chain has TRBV25-1 and TRBJ2-2, with D unclear. The V end was cut by 5 bases, the J end by 7 bases, with 11 bases between. Germline assignment: CDR1 MGHDK and CDR2 SYGVNS. The CDR3 consists of 13 residues. CDR3 residues: CASSFISGGELFF. For the CDR3, the DNA is TGTGCCAGCAGTTTCATTTCAGGCGGGGAGCTGTTTTTT.

This clonotype appeared many times. The gene calls are TRBV7-3 and TRBJ2-1; the D is unclear. The CDR3 extends over 13 amino acids. CDR1 SGHTA and CDR2 FQGTGA come from the germline V gene. V was pared by 2 bases and J by 12 bases, with 14 bases between. CDR3 protein: CASSLGANLGQFF. For the CDR3, the DNA is TGTGCCAGCAGCTTAGGAGCAAATCTGGGGCAGTTCTTC.

This clonotype was seen many times. The V gene is TRBV7-9, the J gene TRBJ1-6; TRBD1 matches 8 bases. Per germline, CDR1 SEHNR and CDR2 FQNEAQ (reference sequence). This CDR3 contains 14 residues. V trimming: 5 bases; J trimming: 7 bases; junction bases outside the gene matches: 4. The DNA of the CDR3 is TGTGCCAGCAGCGGTACAGGGGGGAATTCACCCCTCCACTTT. It yields the protein CASSGTGGNSPLHF.

As concerns this clonotype: This may come from a read error, since a much larger clone is one base off. The J gene is TRBJ2-5, the V gene TRBV13; TRBD2 matches 11 bases. Germline assignment: CDR1 PRHDT and CDR2 FYEKMQ (reference sequence). CDR3 length equals 17 residues. CDR3 residues: CASSRPPLAGGRETQHF. CDR3 coding DNA: TGTGCCAGCAGTCGACCTCCCCTAGCGGGAGGTCGAGAGACCCAGCACTTC.

The chain has TRBV5-5 and TRBJ2-5; possible D gene TRBD2, 5 bases. Between the trimmed V and J ends, which lost 4 bases and 5 bases, there was a span of 21 bases. Germline V gene data show CDR1 as SGHKS and CDR2 as YYEKEE (reference sequence). This CDR3 spans 16 amino acids. Here the CDR3 reads CASSRDRAFGEETQYF. CDR3 bases: TGTGCCAGCAGCCGGGATAGGGCTTTCGGAGAGGAGACCCAGTACTTC.